This T cell receptor (beta chain) was recovered during a study of tumor-infiltrating lymphocytes in primary liver carcinoma. Study-level findings and limits: The 250 largest clones made up significantly more of tumor than blood repertoires (p = 0.039).

As regards this clonotype: Its antigen is still unknown. A much bigger clone sits one base away, suggesting this may be a read error.

cDNA specific to TCR beta was made from 450 to 500 ng of total RNA, with a constant-region primer employed for priming. Amplification in three nested multiplex PCR rounds with slightly modified ARM-PCR gave rise to TCR beta libraries. With TRBV1-TRBV30 forward primers and a C-beta reverse primer, the first two PCR rounds were run for approximately 10 cycles each. From the multiplex PCR reads, TCRdb called clonotypes with MiXCR, one entry per CDR3 protein. The sample shows about 35,000 distinct CDR3 sequences, over 65% of them seen only once. The germline V gene encodes CDR1 SNHLY and CDR2 FYNNEI. This CDR3 has 13 amino acids. Trimming stripped 6 bases from V and 1 base from J, with 9 bases between. Both RNA and DNA were isolated together from around 20-30 mg of bulk tissue that had not been sorted. Each tumor specimen held more than 85% viable tumor cells.

This receptor was taken from a middle-aged man with primary liver carcinoma and hepatitis B virus infection. The sequenced sample consisted of liver tumor tissue from sampling region 4. Stated subset: tumor region T4, right-lateral pole. The chain is built from TRBV2 and TRBJ2-5; perhaps TRBD1 as D (6 bases). CDR3 nucleotide sequence: TGTGCCAGCAGGAGGGACATCCAAGAGACCCAGTACTTC. This translates into CASRRDIQETQYF.